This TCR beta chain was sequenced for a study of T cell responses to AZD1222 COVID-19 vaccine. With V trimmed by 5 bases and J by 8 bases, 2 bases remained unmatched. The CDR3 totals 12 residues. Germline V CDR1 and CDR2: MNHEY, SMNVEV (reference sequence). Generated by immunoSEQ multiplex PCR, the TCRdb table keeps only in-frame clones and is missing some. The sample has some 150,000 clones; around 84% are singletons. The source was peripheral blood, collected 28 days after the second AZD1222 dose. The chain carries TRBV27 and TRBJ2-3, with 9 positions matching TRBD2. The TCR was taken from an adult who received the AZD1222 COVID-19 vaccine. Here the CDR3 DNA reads TGTGCCAGCAGTCTACTAGCGGGTACGCAGTATTTT. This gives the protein CASSLLAGTQYF.